This T cell receptor beta chain comes out of a study of control samples from healthy donors and cancer patients. Here immunoSEQ multiplex PCR was the method, and the copy in TCRdb shows in-frame clones only, minus some. The data hold about 150,000 clones, with more than 85% observed a single time. Trimming removed 1 base at V and 5 bases at J, with 14 bases between. The CDR3 is 15 amino acids. Germline V CDR1 and CDR2: LGHDT, YNNKEL (reference sequence). The clonotype comes from a woman aged 35 to 49 in good health. Sample: blood. The V gene is TRBV3-1 (or the pseudogene TRBV3-2), the J gene TRBJ2-5; tentative D call: TRBD2 (5 bases). CDR3 amino acids: CASSQGYSTGETQYF. CDR3 nucleotides: TGTGCCAGCAGCCAAGGTTACTCCACGGGGGAGACCCAGTACTTC.